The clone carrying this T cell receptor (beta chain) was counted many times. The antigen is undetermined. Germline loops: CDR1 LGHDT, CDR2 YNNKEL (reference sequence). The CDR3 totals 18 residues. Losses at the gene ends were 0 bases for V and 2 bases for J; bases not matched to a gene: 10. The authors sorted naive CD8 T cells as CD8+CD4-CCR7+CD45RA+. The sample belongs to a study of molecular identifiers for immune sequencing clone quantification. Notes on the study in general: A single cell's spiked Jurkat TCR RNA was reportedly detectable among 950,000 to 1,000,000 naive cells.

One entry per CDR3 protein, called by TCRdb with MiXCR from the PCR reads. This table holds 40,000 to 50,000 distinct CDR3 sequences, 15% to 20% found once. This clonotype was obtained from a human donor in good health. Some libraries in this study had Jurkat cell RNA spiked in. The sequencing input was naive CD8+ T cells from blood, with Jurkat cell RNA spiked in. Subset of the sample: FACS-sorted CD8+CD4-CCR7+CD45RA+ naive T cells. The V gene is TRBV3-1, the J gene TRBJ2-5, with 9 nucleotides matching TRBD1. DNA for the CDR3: TGTGCCAGCAGCCAAGACTTCTGGGGACAGGGTCGGCAAGAGACCCAGTACTTC. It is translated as CASSQDFWGQGRQETQYF.